The clone carrying this TCR beta chain came up a few times. This record belongs to a study of human T cells and chemical hapten exposure. Time point defined: patch test 1, 2 weeks after DPC sensitization. As for treatment: therapeutic diphenylcyclopropenone sensitization with weekly scalp DPC. Per germline, CDR1 KGHSH and CDR2 LQKENI. The CDR3 contains 13 residues. Trimming cost V 1 base and J 4 bases, with 7 bases left between them. It was the library that attached unique molecular identifiers to individual cDNA molecules. Each CDR3 protein is one row after TCRdb ran MiXCR on the RACE reads. The sample yields just over 80,000 distinct CDR3 sequences, approximately 11% seen once.

This TCR was sampled from a woman in her forties or fifties with alopecia areata. Some clones in this sample may be carry-over from other donors' samples. The chain employs TRBV18 and TRBJ1-1; D unclear. This material consisted of whole blood, taken in connection with sensitization to the hapten diphenylcyclopropenone (DPC). CDR3 DNA sequence: TGTGCCAGCTCACCACTTCCGAGCACTGAAGCTTTCTTT. The encoded protein is CASSPLPSTEAFF.